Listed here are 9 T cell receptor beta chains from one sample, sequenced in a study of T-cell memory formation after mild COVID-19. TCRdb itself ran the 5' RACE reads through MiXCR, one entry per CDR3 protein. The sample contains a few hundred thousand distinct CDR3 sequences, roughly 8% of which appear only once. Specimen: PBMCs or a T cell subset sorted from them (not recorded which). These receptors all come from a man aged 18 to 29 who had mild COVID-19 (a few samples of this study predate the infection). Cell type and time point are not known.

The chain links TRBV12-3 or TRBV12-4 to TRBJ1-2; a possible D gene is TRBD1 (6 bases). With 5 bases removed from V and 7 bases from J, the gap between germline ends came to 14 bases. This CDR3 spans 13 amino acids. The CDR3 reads CASSPGEAAGYTF. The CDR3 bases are TGTGCCAGCAGTCCAGGGGAGGCTGCTGGCTACACCTTC.

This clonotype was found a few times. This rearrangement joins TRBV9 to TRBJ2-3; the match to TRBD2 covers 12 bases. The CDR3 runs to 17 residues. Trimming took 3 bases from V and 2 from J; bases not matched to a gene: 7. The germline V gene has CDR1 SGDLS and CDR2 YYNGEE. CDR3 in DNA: TGTGCCAGCAGCGCCCTGACTAGCGGGGGACACACAGATACGCAGTATTTT. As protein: CASSALTSGGHTDTQYF. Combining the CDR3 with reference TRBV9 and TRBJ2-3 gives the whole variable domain DSGVTQTPKHLITATGQRVTLRCSPRSGDLSVYWYQQSLDQGLQFLIQYYNGEERAKGNILERFSAQQFPDLHSELNLSSLELGDSALYFCASSALTSGGHTDTQYFGPGTRLTVL.

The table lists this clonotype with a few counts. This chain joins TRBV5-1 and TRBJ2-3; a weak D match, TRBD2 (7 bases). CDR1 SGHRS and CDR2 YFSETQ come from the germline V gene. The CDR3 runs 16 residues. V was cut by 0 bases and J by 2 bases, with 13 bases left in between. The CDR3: CASSLAGGGLTDTQYF. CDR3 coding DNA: TGCGCCAGCAGCTTGGCCGGCGGGGGCCTCACAGATACGCAGTATTTT. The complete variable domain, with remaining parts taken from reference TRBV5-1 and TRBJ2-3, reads KAGVTQTPRYLIKTRGQQVTLSCSPISGHRSVSWYQQTPGQGLQFLFEYFSETQRNKGNFPGRFSGRQFSNSRSEMNVSTLELGDSALYLCASSLAGGGLTDTQYFGPGTRLTVL.

The CDR3 DNA follows: TGCAGTGCTAGAGACGGGGCACAGCCCCAGCATTTT. Translating gives CSARDGAQPQHF. The chain has TRBV20-1 and TRBJ1-5; D possibly corresponds to TRBD1 (5 bases). CDR3 length equals 12 residues. Germline V CDR1 and CDR2: DFQATT, SNEGSKA (reference sequence). The ends were cut back, 0 bases at V and 7 bases at J, with 7 bases in the middle.

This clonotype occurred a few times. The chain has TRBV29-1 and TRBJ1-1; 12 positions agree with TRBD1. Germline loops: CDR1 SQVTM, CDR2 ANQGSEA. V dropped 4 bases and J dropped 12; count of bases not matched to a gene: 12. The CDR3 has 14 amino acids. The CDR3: CSVGDKGTGGRTFF. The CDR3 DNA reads TGCAGCGTTGGGGACAAGGGGACAGGGGGCAGAACTTTCTTT.

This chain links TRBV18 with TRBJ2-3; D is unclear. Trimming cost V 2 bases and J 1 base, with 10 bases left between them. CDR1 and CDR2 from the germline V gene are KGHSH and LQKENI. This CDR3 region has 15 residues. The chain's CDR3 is CASSPNRAGTDTQYF. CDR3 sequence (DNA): TGTGCCAGCTCACCAAATAGGGCGGGCACAGATACGCAGTATTTT.

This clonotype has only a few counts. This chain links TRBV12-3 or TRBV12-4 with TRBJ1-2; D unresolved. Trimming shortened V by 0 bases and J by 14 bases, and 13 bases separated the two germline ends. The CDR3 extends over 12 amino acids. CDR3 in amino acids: CASSLAIRSRTF. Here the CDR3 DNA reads TGTGCCAGCAGTTTAGCGATCCGGTCGAGGACCTTC.

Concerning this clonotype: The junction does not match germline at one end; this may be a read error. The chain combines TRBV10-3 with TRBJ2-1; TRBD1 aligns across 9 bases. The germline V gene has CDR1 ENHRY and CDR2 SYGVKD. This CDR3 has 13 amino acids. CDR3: CAIRDRVGNGQFF. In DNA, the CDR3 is TGTGCCATCCGGGACAGGGTGGGAAATGGGCAGTTCTTC.

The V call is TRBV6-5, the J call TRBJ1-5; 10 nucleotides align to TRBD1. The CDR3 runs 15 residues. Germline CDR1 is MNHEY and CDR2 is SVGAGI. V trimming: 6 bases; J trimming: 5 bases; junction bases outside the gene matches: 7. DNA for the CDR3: TGTGCCAGCAGCCCGGGACAGGGGTTATATCAGCCCCAGCATTTT. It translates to CASSPGQGLYQPQHF.